This entry features one TCR beta chain sequence. Its antigen specificity is not known. No much larger clone is present one base from it, and per-base qualities are unavailable. These data originate in a study of shared clonotypes between healthy human individuals (TCRdb year 2020). Some background on the complete study: The cohort comprised a couple of women and a few men aged 18 to 49 years. To increase sequencing depth and limit assay-specific biases, TCR repertoire library preparation and sequencing were carried out by different laboratories using diverse techniques. For each donor, CD4 naive and CD4 memory were each given three plates, CD8 naive was given two plates, and CD8 memory was given one plate. Leukapheresis yielded between about 0.85 and 10 billion PBMCs per donor. To estimate repertoire size and how much clonotype sharing occurs between individuals, the study deeply sequenced the blood TCR repertoires of several healthy adults. Broad study findings and their caveats: Higher generation probabilities were observed for clonotypes shared by all four sorted-subset donors than for non-shared clonotypes. Only blood was sampled, and tissue TCR repertoires likely differ from those in blood. Pairwise subsampling led to the expectation that sequencing depth would affect the degree of clonotype sharing among donors. Larger estimated clonotype richness was generally found for naive subsets than for memory subsets. When a handful of donors were compared, the shared fraction of clonotypes was about 5.4% for naive CD4, approximately 3.5% for naive CD8, 2% to 2.5% for memory CD4, and 0.4% for memory CD8. The genetic and exposure-history diversity represented was limited by the small number of donors. Even with the large sequencing depth, rarefaction of the sorted-subset datasets indicated that sequencing was incomplete.

The trim is 2 bases for V and 1 base for J, with a gap of 6 bases between the germline ends. Measured from the cysteine to the phenylalanine, the CDR3 is 13 residues long. This entry keeps only the CDR3 DNA: 39 bases, framed from base 1. CDR1 is given as SGDLS and CDR2 as YYNGEE, both from the germline V gene. Using the deep immunoSEQ assay, TCR CDR3 regions were amplified from genomic DNA by multiplex PCR. Extracted genomic DNA from each cell subset was distributed evenly across all wells of several immunoSEQ 96-well plates, and each plate was treated as a replicate. For sorted subsets, each replicate PCR was loaded with around 220 ng genomic DNA, equivalent to about 30,000 T cell genomes. Purified libraries were measured with a Qubit 3.0 fluorometer, size-checked on a Bioanalyzer 2100, and measured again with the KAPA Library Quantification kit. Every immunoSEQ 96-well plate was sequenced on a separate single-read 150-cycle Illumina NextSeq 550 flow cell. From the authors' description of their analysis: Because only junctional sequences without quality scores were contained in the immunoSEQ output, filtering matching that applied to full-length reads could not be performed. To assign V/J genes and CDR3, sequences were annotated using PyIR, a Python wrapper for IgBLAST v1.9, with IMGT germline references. Reads were removed for weak V/J assignments (E-value above 1e-6), missing CDR3, stop codons, out-of-frame junctions, or ambiguous translated residues. V3J clonotypes were defined as sequences sharing an identical inferred V gene, J gene, and CDR3 amino acid sequence. To compute the percentage overlap between repertoires, the number of shared unique clonotypes was divided by the size of the smaller repertoire. Richness of each repertoire was evaluated using RTK rarefaction, the Chao1 estimator, and Recon v2.1 estimates of unobserved clonotypes. Generation probabilities for all TCRbeta clonotypes obtained by the gDNA method from a few donors were computed using OLGA. The clones in this table, taken by TCRdb from immuneACCESS, are in-frame only. Not every clone is retained; where verified, under half of the shortfall comes from an unresolved V gene, and the cause of the rest is unknown. V, J and clone size are taken as reported in that table, and D and trimming were inferred from the DNA itself. The sample table records approximately 180,000 clones; about 93% of these occur just once. Around 0.067% of the sample is in the top ten clones.

Healthy HIV-negative adults with no recently reported acute infections or vaccinations were included as donors. All donors were Caucasian adults living in Nashville, Tennessee, USA. CD4+ T cells were enriched by magnetic negative selection; naive cells were then positively selected on CD45RA, and the negative fraction formed the memory subset. Blood was collected by leukapheresis, and PBMCs were isolated by Ficoll-Histopaque density gradient centrifugation and then cryopreserved in liquid nitrogen vapor phase. Analytical flow cytometry was used to check the purity and quantity of every magnetically sorted T cell population. Genomic DNA was isolated from every sorted fraction and measured by UV absorbance on a Nanodrop 2000c.

This receptor was obtained from a woman in her thirties in good health. Sequenced input: naive CD4+ T cells sorted from blood. This sample's cell subset or site label indicates: CD45RA+ positively selected. This sequence uses TRBV9 and TRBJ1-2; the D gene identity is not certain. The bases read TGTGCCAGCAGCGTCTCAGATAACTATGGCTACACCTTC. It specifies CASSVSDNYGYTF.